This TCR beta chain was found in a study of blood T cell repertoires in COVID-19. Study as a whole: In each case, the material was cDNA or gDNA derived from T cells, B-cell-depleted T cells, or PBMCs.

Using immunoSEQ multiplex PCR, the repertoire was profiled, and TCRdb retains in-frame clones only, with some absent. The sample lists a few hundred thousand clones, more than 85% occurring once. Grouping used clinical history reported by participants in a survey and questionnaire. This CDR3 region has 19 residues. Germline lookup yields CDR1 MNHEY and CDR2 SVGEGT. V lost 5 bases, J lost 4 bases, and 16 bases stayed unmatched. The V call is TRBV6-2 or TRBV6-3, the J call TRBJ2-7; 14 positions agree with TRBD2. This clonotype originated in a woman in her twenties or thirties who had recovered from COVID-19. The sequenced sample was PBMCs or T cells enriched from blood (not recorded which). The CDR3 DNA sequence: TGTGCCAGCAGTCAACATAACAAAGGGACTAGCGGGAGTTTGTACGAGCAGTACTTC. Translated: CASSQHNKGTSGSLYEQYF.